This TCR beta chain appears in the sequencing data of a study of CD8 T cells in Susac syndrome. Study-wide results and limits: The study recognized that the number of individuals in its TCR sequencing and HLA analysis was relatively small.

Germline V gene sequence: CDR1 MGHRA, CDR2 YSYEKL. After removal of 3 bases from V and 0 bases from J, the junction contained 4 bases not matched to a gene. CDR3 length: 15 residues. This clonotype was detected a few times. Its specificity is unknown. A quantity of about 0.5 to 1 ug RNA underwent reverse transcription using random hexamers. Amplification of TCR beta CDR3 used immunoSEQ multiplex PCR across 54 Vbeta and 13 Jbeta. Using its own MiXCR run on the immunoSEQ multiplex PCR reads, TCRdb lists one record per CDR3 protein. This table has about 290,000 distinct CDR3 sequences, over 75% appearing once. Bulk CD8+ and CD4+ cells came from magnetic negative isolation; CD8+ TEMRA by FACS.

This sequence was found in a human donor with multiple sclerosis. The sequenced material came from CD8+ T cells from PBMCs. The V call is TRBV4-1, the J call TRBJ2-7; 8 bases match TRBD2. The CDR3, as DNA: TGCGCCAGCAGCCAGATAGCGGGAATCTCCTACGAGCAGTACTTC. Translating it yields CASSQIAGISYEQYF.